This T cell receptor beta chain derives from a study of cytomegalovirus exposure and HLA in healthy donors. Study-level findings and limits: The availability of immune exposure information extended only to CMV serostatus. Previously analyzed data showed that most TCR beta V segments were productive at a frequency of about 90% or about 30%. What a later analysis reportedly showed was that an Asian-associated ancestry cluster had fewer N-insertions than the roughly 670-donor mean.

There are a few counts of this clone. The target antigen is unknown. A multiplex PCR was run with 60 Vbeta primers and 13 Jbeta primers. Method: immunoSEQ multiplex PCR; TCRdb's copy keeps in-frame clones and lacks some. The sample lists some 120,000 clones, around 67% seen once, with about 4.5% in the top ten. This CDR3 comprises 12 residues. V lost 9 bases, J lost 7 bases, and 13 bases lay in between. In germline, CDR1 is MNHNY, CDR2 SVGAGI (reference sequence). This TCR derives from a man aged 60-69 years in good health and CMV-seropositive. Sequencing was carried out using PBMCs. The chain carries TRBV6-6 and TRBJ2-1; maybe TRBD1 (6 bases). CDR3 nucleotide sequence: TGTGCCAGTTCCACCACAGGGAATGAGCAGTTCTTC. Its protein product is CASSTTGNEQFF.